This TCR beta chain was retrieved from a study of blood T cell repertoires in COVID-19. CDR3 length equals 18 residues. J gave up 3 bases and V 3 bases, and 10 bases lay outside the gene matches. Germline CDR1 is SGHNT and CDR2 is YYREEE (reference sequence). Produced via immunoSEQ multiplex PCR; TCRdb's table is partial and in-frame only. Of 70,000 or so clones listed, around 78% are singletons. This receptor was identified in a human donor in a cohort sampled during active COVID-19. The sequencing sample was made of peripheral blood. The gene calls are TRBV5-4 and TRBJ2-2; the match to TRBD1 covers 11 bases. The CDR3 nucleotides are TGTGCCAGCAGCTCGGGGGGCCGGGACAGGGGGTACACCGGGGAGCTGTTTTTT. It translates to CASSSGGRDRGYTGELFF.